A single T cell receptor (beta chain) is shown here with its context. The antigen remains unidentified. Method: immunoSEQ multiplex PCR; TCRdb's copy keeps in-frame clones and lacks some. This sample yields about 49,000 clones, of which about 88% are seen a single time; roughly 26% belongs to the top ten. This entry comes from a study of radiotherapy plus CTLA-4 blockade in lung cancer. At the level of the study: Among enrolled patients, roughly 18% responded and 31% achieved disease control. Study observations and caveats: Researchers report tumor-derived TCR clones expanding in blood after radiotherapy plus ipilimumab. Per reports, early blood T cell clone dynamics, plus interferon-beta, forecast response most strongly.

Chemo-refractory metastatic non-small-cell lung cancer patients were treated with focal radiation plus CTLA-4 blockade with ipilimumab. The clonotype originates from a human donor with non-small cell lung cancer whose response to radiotherapy plus ipilimumab could not be evaluated. Sample: peripheral blood, taken from a patient treated with radiotherapy plus ipilimumab.

The CDR3 nucleotides read TGTGCCAGTAGTCCGGGACAGGGGTGGACTGAAGCTTTCTTT. This codes for CASSPGQGWTEAFF. This chain connects TRBV19 to TRBJ1-1; 10 bases map to TRBD1. Trimming at V came to 5 bases and at J to 5 bases, leaving 5 bases not matched to a gene. The CDR3 runs to 14 residues. Germline CDR1 reads LNHDA; CDR2 reads SQIVND (reference sequence).